These T cell receptor beta chains were read from a single sample in a study of blood T cell repertoires in COVID-19. TCRdb keeps only in-frame clones here, not all; method: immunoSEQ multiplex PCR. The sample records just over 150,000 clones, approximately 82% being singletons. What was sequenced was peripheral blood. The receptor source for this set is a woman aged 40 to 49 with COVID-19, enrolled during active disease. Each CDR3 is given with its conserved first and last residue. The order of the fields is D gene, V gene, J gene, clone size, CDR3 DNA, CDR3 protein. The D gene is left open where the match is weak. Size is omitted from some rows. Given values are once, few, many or a class for expanded clones.

.,TRBV3-1/TRBV3-2,TRBJ1-2,.,TGTGCCAGCAGCCAAGCGGGGAACCATGGCTACACCTTC,CASSQAGNHGYTF
.,TRBV15,TRBJ2-7,.,TGTGCCACCAGCAGGGACACCTACGAGCAGTACTTC,CATSRDTYEQYF
TRBD2,TRBV7-3,TRBJ2-1,few,TGTGCCAGCAGCTCTCGGACTAGCTCTGAGCAGTTCTTC,CASSSRTSSEQFF
TRBD1,TRBV6-5,TRBJ1-3,.,TGTGCCAGCAGTAGGACAGGGGCTGGAAACACCATATATTTT,CASSRTGAGNTIYF
TRBD2,TRBV27,TRBJ2-3,.,TGTGCCAGCAGTTTAAGGACTAGCGGAATAGATACGCAGTATTTT,CASSLRTSGIDTQYF
TRBD2,TRBV5-1,TRBJ2-7,.,TGCGCCAGCAGCCCGGGACTAGCGGGAGTTTACGAGCAGTACTTC,CASSPGLAGVYEQYF
.,TRBV9,TRBJ2-2,.,TGTGCCAGCAGCTCCACTACAATCGGGGAGCTGTTTTTT,CASSSTTIGELFF
TRBD1,TRBV5-1,TRBJ1-1,.,TGCGCCAGCAGCTTGGGAGTGGGGACAGGTGAAGCTTTCTTT,CASSLGVGTGEAFF
TRBD1,TRBV5-6,TRBJ2-3,few,TGTGCCAGCAGCTCCCCGGCGACAGGGCACTTCGGAGATACGCAGTATTTT,CASSSPATGHFGDTQYF
.,TRBV15,TRBJ1-3,once,TGTGCCACCAGCAGCGGTCGTCGGGCTGGAAACACCATATATTTT,CATSSGRRAGNTIYF
TRBD2,TRBV28,TRBJ2-1,.,TGTGCCAGCAGTCCCCTGGGCCTAGCGGGATACAATGAGCAGTTCTTC,CASSPLGLAGYNEQFF
.,TRBV28,TRBJ1-5,.,TGTGCCAGCAGTTCAGGGGTGGTTCAGCCCCAGCATTTT,CASSSGVVQPQHF
TRBD1,TRBV18,TRBJ1-1,few,TGTGCCAGCCTAGAGGACAGGGGGCTCCTCAGGGGCACTGAAGCTTTCTTT,CASLEDRGLLRGTEAFF
.,TRBV30,TRBJ2-3,.,TGTGCCTGGCAGGGTAAGAATACGCAGTATTTT,CAWQGKNTQYF
TRBD1,TRBV19,TRBJ2-7,.,TGTGCCAGTAGTACGGACAGGGGCTACGAGCAGTACTTC,CASSTDRGYEQYF
.,TRBV18,TRBJ1-6,.,TGTGCCAGCTCTCAGGACAGAAATAATTCACCCCTCCACTTT,CASSQDRNNSPLHF